Detailed here is one TCR beta chain. What it binds is not known. Caucasian adults living in Nashville, Tennessee, provided all samples. CD4+ cells yielded CD45RA+ naive and CD45RA-negative memory subsets. Germline V gene lookup returns CDR1 SGHAT and CDR2 FQNNGV. With 5 bases removed from V and 7 bases from J, the gap between germline ends came to 14 bases. The CDR3 spans 13 residues. The data were taken from a study of shared clonotypes between healthy human individuals. Clones were read by immunoSEQ multiplex PCR, and TCRdb kept only the in-frame ones, dropping some. Here the sample spans some 2,100,000 clones, approximately 96% being singletons. General observations from the study: Generally, estimated richness proved larger in naive subsets than it did in memory subsets.

The sequenced material came from naive CD4+ T cells sorted from blood. As for subset: CD45RA+ positively selected. The chain recombines TRBV11-2 with TRBJ1-2, with D hard to call. The receptor was isolated from a man in his late teens or twenties in good health. CDR3 loop: CASSQTSIRGYTF. The CDR3 DNA follows: TGTGCCAGCAGCCAGACGAGTATTCGTGGCTACACCTTC. The full variable domain, in which reference TRBV11-2 and TRBJ1-2 provide the parts outside the CDR3, is EAGVAQSPRYKIIEKRQSVAFWCNPISGHATLYWYQQILGQGPKLLIQFQNNGVVDDSQLPKDRFSAERLKGVDSTLKIQPAKLEDSAVYLCASSQTSIRGYTFGSGTRLTVV.